The next 24 T cell receptor beta chains were all read from a single sample in a study of blood T cells in healthy people across ages. Together with a sample-barcoded 5' primer, a J-beta primer mix was included in a second PCR lasting about 6 to 11 cycles. From the 5' RACE reads, TCRdb called clonotypes with MiXCR, one entry per CDR3 protein. The data hold around 1,600,000 distinct CDR3 sequences, with roughly two fifths observed a single time. Sequencing input: blood. The receptors stem from a woman between 18 and 29 years old in good health.

This clonotype was picked up a small number of times. V gene TRBV4-3 combines with J gene TRBJ1-3; the D gene is possibly TRBD1 (6 bases). This CDR3 comprises 16 residues. Germline CDR1 is LGHNA and CDR2 is YSLEER. Trimming stripped 0 bases from V and 4 bases from J, with 13 bases between. Here the CDR3 reads CASSQERTDMGNTIYF. The CDR3 DNA reads as TGCGCCAGCAGCCAAGAGCGGACAGACATGGGAAACACCATATATTTT.

The chain has TRBV5-1 and TRBJ2-2; 8 bases are shared with TRBD1. From germline, CDR1 is SGHRS and CDR2 YFSETQ. The V segment lost 4 bases and the J segment 0 bases; nucleotides outside the gene matches: 2. The CDR3 extends over 15 amino acids. The CDR3 DNA is TGCGCCAGCAGCCGGGGACAGGCGAACACCGGGGAGCTGTTTTTT. Translating gives CASSRGQANTGELFF.

The table lists this clonotype with a few counts. The chain couples TRBV4-1 to TRBJ1-1; the D gene is possibly TRBD1 (5 bases). CDR1 is MGHRA and CDR2 is YSYEKL in the germline V gene. The CDR3 is made up of 15 amino acids. V was shortened by 1 base and J by 4 bases, with 13 bases between the two germline ends. CDR3 loop: CASSQAAGIGTEAFF. In DNA, the CDR3 is TGCGCCAGCAGCCAAGCGGCAGGGATAGGCACTGAAGCTTTCTTT.

The chain employs TRBV27 and TRBJ1-1; D not resolved. Per germline, CDR1 MNHEY and CDR2 SMNVEV (reference sequence). There are 13 residues in the CDR3. Deletions cut 6 bases from V and 4 bases from J, with 12 bases between. The CDR3 DNA follows: TGTGCCAGCAGCAACACAGTGGGCACTGAAGCTTTCTTT. It yields the protein CASSNTVGTEAFF.

The V and J genes are TRBV4-1 and TRBJ1-1; TRBD1 agrees at 10 bases. CDR1 is MGHRA, CDR2 YSYEKL, per germline. The V segment lost 4 bases and the J segment 1 base; nucleotides outside the gene matches: 9. This CDR3 region has 17 residues. The CDR3 DNA reads as TGCGCCAGCAGCCCCCCACTCAGGGACAGGGGGAACACTGAAGCTTTCTTT. Amino acids: CASSPPLRDRGNTEAFF.

The chain links TRBV4-3 to TRBJ1-2, with 7 bases fitting TRBD1. Per the germline V gene, CDR1 is LGHNA and CDR2 is YSLEER. After removal of 2 bases from V and 4 bases from J, the junction contained 7 bases not matched to a gene. The CDR3 covers 15 residues. The CDR3 DNA reads as TGCGCCAGCAGCCAAAAGCCCGGGACAGCCTATGGCTACACCTTC. Translated: CASSQKPGTAYGYTF.

The chain combines TRBV5-1 with TRBJ2-6; weak D call: TRBD2 (5 bases). CDR1 and CDR2 (germline): SGHRS, YFSETQ. This CDR3 spans 16 amino acids. V was cut by 4 bases and J by 0 bases, with 11 bases left in between. CDR3 loop: CASSPGGVSGANVLTF. CDR3 DNA: TGCGCCAGCAGCCCCGGAGGTGTCTCTGGGGCCAACGTCCTGACTTTC.

The chain is built from TRBV20-1 and TRBJ2-4, with 9 bases lining up with TRBD1. Germline lookup yields CDR1 DFQATT and CDR2 SNEGSKA (reference sequence). CDR3 length: 13 residues. Trimming at V came to 6 bases and at J to 4 bases, leaving 4 bases not matched to a gene. CDR3 amino acids: CSAEDRGKNIQYF. Here the CDR3 DNA reads TGCAGTGCCGAAGACAGGGGGAAAAACATTCAGTACTTC.

V and J are TRBV4-2 and TRBJ2-7; the D is unclear. CDR1 is LGHNA, CDR2 YNFKEQ, per germline. V was pared by 5 bases and J by 1 base, with 12 bases between. The CDR3 is made up of 14 amino acids. The CDR3 here is CASSAQYRSYEQYF. CDR3 DNA: TGTGCCAGCAGCGCCCAGTACCGGTCCTACGAGCAGTACTTC.

This chain connects TRBV7-3 to TRBJ2-3, with a tentative D call TRBD2 (6 bases). Trimming pared 6 bases from V and 5 bases from J, leaving 12 bases between. Germline V gives CDR1 SGHTA, CDR2 FQGTGA. The CDR3 loop spans 13 amino acids. CDR3 nucleotide sequence: TGTGCCAGCAGTTCTGGGACTGTAGATACGCAGTATTTT. Translated: CASSSGTVDTQYF.

This clonotype has just a few counts. The gene calls are TRBV6-2 or TRBV6-3 and TRBJ2-4; 10 bases agree with TRBD1. The CDR3 totals 14 residues. V was pared by 6 bases and J by 9 bases, with 8 bases of the junction left unmatched. The germline V gene encodes CDR1 MNHEY and CDR2 SVGEGT. DNA for the CDR3: TGTGCCAGCAGGCAACCGGGACAGGGGTTCATTCAGTACTTC. Translating it yields CASRQPGQGFIQYF.

This clonotype has only a few counts. The chain couples TRBV4-3 to TRBJ2-7; the D gene is possibly TRBD1 (6 bases). V was pared by 5 bases and J by 0 bases, with 14 bases between. This CDR3 is 15 amino acids long. Germline V gene lookup returns CDR1 LGHNA and CDR2 YSLEER. The CDR3 spells CASSTQADSSYEQYF. The DNA of the CDR3 is TGCGCCAGCAGCACGCAAGCGGACAGCTCCTACGAGCAGTACTTC.

This clonotype was detected once. V gene TRBV30 combines with J gene TRBJ2-5, with 9 bases matching TRBD1. V dropped 0 bases and J dropped 11; count of bases not matched to a gene: 13. The CDR3 has 15 amino acids. The V gene's germline CDR1 is GTSNPN and CDR2 SVGIG (reference sequence). The CDR3 DNA reads as TGTGCCTGGAGTGTACCGGGACAGGGTCCGGATGAGCAGTACTTC. Its protein product is CAWSVPGQGPDEQYF.

The chain is built from TRBV4-3 and TRBJ2-3, with a tentative D call TRBD1 (6 bases). Germline V gene lookup returns CDR1 LGHNA and CDR2 YSLEER. Trimming left V 1 base short and J 4 bases short, with 12 bases between. The CDR3 is 15 amino acids. CDR3 in DNA: TGCGCCAGCAGCCAAGGGACAGTGGTCGCAGATACGCAGTATTTT. Encoded protein: CASSQGTVVADTQYF.

The V gene is TRBV7-2, the J gene TRBJ2-5, with TRBD2 identical over 7 bases. The tail of the sequence fits TRBJ2-7 better, so the J call may be wrong. The V gene's germline CDR1 is SGHTA and CDR2 FQGNSA. This CDR3 contains 16 residues. The CDR3, as DNA: TGTGCCAGCAGCTTAGCCTACGGGACTACACGGTACGAGCAGTACTTC. Protein product: CASSLAYGTTRYEQYF.

The CDR3 nucleotides read TGTGCCAGCAGCTTAAACGCGGGAAGGAACACTGAAGCTTTCTTT. Its protein is CASSLNAGRNTEAFF. J is TRBJ1-1 and V is TRBV7-3; D is ambiguous. Looked up from germline, CDR1 is SGHTA and CDR2 is FQGTGA. With 1 base removed from V and 1 base from J, the gap between germline ends came to 10 bases. The CDR3 spans 15 residues.

Only a few counts were recorded for this clonotype. The chain uses TRBV10-3 and TRBJ2-1; D is ambiguous. The CDR3 has 15 amino acids. Trimming took 4 bases from V and 4 from J, leaving 14 bases between them. From germline, CDR1 is ENHRY and CDR2 SYGVKD. DNA of the CDR3: TGTGCCATCAGTGTTTCGGCCAGCCTATACAATGAGCAGTTCTTC. Translating gives CAISVSASLYNEQFF.

The V gene is TRBV5-6, the J gene TRBJ2-3; D gene unclear. The germline V and J ends were trimmed by 3 bases and 2 bases, with 13 bases remaining between them. Germline assignment: CDR1 SGHDT and CDR2 YYEEEE. The CDR3 length is 15 residues. CDR3 bases: TGTGCCAGCAGCTCCCCAGTGGTAGACACAGATACGCAGTATTTT. Translating gives CASSSPVVDTDTQYF.

The rearrangement uses TRBV7-9 and TRBJ2-7; possibly TRBD1 for D (6 bases). The germline V gene has CDR1 SEHNR and CDR2 FQNEAQ (reference sequence). The CDR3 contains 15 residues. Trimming removed 1 base at V and 5 bases at J, with 15 bases between. The CDR3 sequence: CASSLELSGVNEQYF. CDR3 DNA: TGTGCCAGCAGCTTAGAGTTGTCAGGGGTCAACGAGCAGTACTTC.

Written as DNA, the CDR3 is TGTGCCAGCAGCGTTGGGACAGGGGTTACCTACGAGCAGTACTTC. It yields the protein CASSVGTGVTYEQYF. The chain is built from TRBV6-6 and TRBJ2-7, with 10 bases lining up with TRBD1. The V gene end was trimmed by 6 bases and the J gene end by 2 bases; junction bases not matched to a gene: 7. Per germline, CDR1 MNHNY and CDR2 SVGAGI (reference sequence). The CDR3 has 15 amino acids.

The J gene is TRBJ2-3, the V gene TRBV2; 8 positions agree with TRBD2. This CDR3 has 15 amino acids. V dropped 4 bases and J dropped 2; count of bases not matched to a gene: 5. Germline V gene data show CDR1 as SNHLY and CDR2 as FYNNEI. CDR3 nucleotide sequence: TGTGCCAGCAGTGGGGAGCGGGGGAACACAGATACGCAGTATTTT. Translating gives CASSGERGNTDTQYF.

The chain couples TRBV10-3 to TRBJ2-7, with D unresolved. The CDR3 has 11 residues. Germline V CDR1 and CDR2: ENHRY, SYGVKD. Trimming shortened V by 2 bases and J by 7 bases, and 6 bases separated the two germline ends. CDR3 nucleotides: TGTGCCATCAGTGAGACAACGGAGCAGTACTTC. It translates to CAISETTEQYF.

The V gene is TRBV7-2, the J gene TRBJ1-2, with unresolved D. With 0 bases removed from V and 1 base from J, the gap between germline ends came to 6 bases. Looked up from germline, CDR1 is SGHTA and CDR2 is FQGNSA. The CDR3 length is 14 residues. In nucleotides, the CDR3 is TGTGCCAGCAGCTTAGCACAGCATAACTATGGCTACACCTTC. Encoded protein: CASSLAQHNYGYTF.

This clonotype was observed a handful of times. This rearrangement joins TRBV5-1 to TRBJ2-3; 8 bases agree with TRBD2. CDR3 size: 15 residues. Trimming at V came to 4 bases and at J to 5 bases, leaving 9 bases not matched to a gene. Germline values: CDR1 SGHRS, CDR2 YFSETQ. Here the CDR3 DNA reads TGCGCCAGCAGCCAGGGACTAGGGGTAATAGATACGCAGTATTTT. It is translated as CASSQGLGVIDTQYF.